These T cell receptor beta chains were read from a single sample in a study of control samples from healthy donors and cancer patients. Repertoires were generated with immunoSEQ multiplex PCR, while TCRdb's copy carries only in-frame clones and drops some. The sample includes 120,000 or so clones, approximately 93% of them seen just once. Sequenced: blood. The receptor source for this set is a young woman in good health. CDR3s include the opening cysteine and the closing phenylalanine or tryptophan. Fields, in order: V gene, clone size, J gene, D gene, CDR3 protein, CDR3 DNA. A D gene is named only where the DNA matches it firmly. Clone size, where shown, is once, few, many, or a class for clones that have expanded.

>TRBV5-1|-|TRBJ2-1|TRBD2
CASSSPEGGDEQFF
TGCGCCAGCAGCTCCCCGGAGGGAGGGGATGAGCAGTTCTTC
>TRBV28|-|TRBJ1-2|TRBD1
CASSEGGAGGYTF
TGTGCCAGCAGTGAAGGGGGCGCGGGAGGCTACACCTTC
>TRBV5-4|-|TRBJ2-7|-
CASSQLSGGQNEQYF
TGTGCCAGCAGCCAACTCTCAGGCGGGCAGAACGAGCAGTACTTC
>TRBV5-6|-|TRBJ2-7|-
CASSGSPPHEQYF
TGTGCCAGCAGCGGATCACCGCCCCACGAGCAGTACTTC
>TRBV14|-|TRBJ1-4|-
CASSQDRWVNEKLFF
TGTGCCAGCAGCCAAGATAGATGGGTTAATGAAAAACTGTTTTTT
>TRBV4-3|once|TRBJ2-1|TRBD2
CASSHGLAGGPDSEQFF
TGCGCCAGCAGCCATGGACTAGCGGGAGGGCCGGACAGTGAGCAGTTCTTC
>TRBV28|once|TRBJ1-6|TRBD1
CASSTGTVYNSPLHF
TGTGCCAGCAGTACGGGGACAGTCTATAATTCACCCCTCCACTTT
>TRBV30|-|TRBJ2-1|TRBD1
CAWDTGTGQYNEQFF
TGTGCCTGGGACACCGGGACAGGGCAATACAATGAGCAGTTCTTC
>TRBV7-3|-|TRBJ1-5|TRBD1
CASSPPSGTGLQPQHF
TGTGCCAGCAGCCCACCCTCCGGGACAGGGCTTCAGCCCCAGCATTTT
>TRBV6-6|-|TRBJ1-5|TRBD1
CASTAGGTGNQPQHF
TGTGCCAGCACCGCGGGGGGGACAGGTAATCAGCCCCAGCATTTT
>TRBV11-3|once|TRBJ2-3|-
CASSLGGGDNTDTQYF
TGTGCCAGCAGCTTAGGGGGCGGGGACAACACAGATACGCAGTATTTT
>TRBV24-1|-|TRBJ1-1|-
CATTRDGEAFF
TGTGCCACCACCAGGGACGGAGAAGCTTTCTTT
>TRBV18|once|TRBJ1-3|-
CASSPPNSGNTIYF
TGTGCCAGCTCACCACCAAACTCTGGAAACACCATATATTTT
>TRBV9|few|TRBJ2-1|-
CASSVGAFEQGEQFF
TGTGCCAGCAGCGTAGGGGCCTTCGAACAGGGTGAGCAGTTCTTC
>TRBV4-3|-|TRBJ2-2|-
CASSQLSSGHGELFF
TGCGCCAGCAGCCAACTGTCGAGCGGCCACGGGGAGCTGTTTTTT
>TRBV27|-|TRBJ2-4|TRBD2
CASSLAGESTIQYF
TGTGCCAGCAGTCTAGCGGGAGAGTCCACCATTCAGTACTTC
>TRBV13|-|TRBJ2-4|-
CASSSRGVAKNIQYF
TGTGCCAGCAGCTCAAGGGGCGTAGCCAAAAACATTCAGTACTTC
>TRBV6-5|-|TRBJ2-7|-
CASSLQRTGRGQQYF
TGTGCCAGCAGTTTACAAAGGACAGGGAGGGGGCAACAGTACTTC
>TRBV7-2|-|TRBJ2-7|TRBD2
CASSFGGAAFYEQYF
TGTGCCAGCAGCTTCGGGGGGGCGGCGTTCTACGAGCAGTACTTC
>TRBV10-3|-|TRBJ2-7|-
CAISDPGRGRAGEQYF
TGTGCCATCAGTGACCCCGGTAGGGGGAGGGCGGGAGAGCAGTACTTC
>TRBV28|-|TRBJ2-7|TRBD1
CASSFWDRAFGEQYF
TGTGCCAGCAGTTTCTGGGACAGGGCCTTTGGCGAGCAGTACTTC
>TRBV20-1|-|TRBJ1-1|-
CSVQPNTEAFF
TGCAGTGTGCAGCCGAACACTGAAGCTTTCTTT
>TRBV28|-|TRBJ1-2|-
CASRAGREGYTF
TGTGCCAGCAGGGCAGGGAGGGAAGGCTACACCTTC
>TRBV2|-|TRBJ1-5|-
CASSELGLLNQPQHF
TGTGCCAGCAGTGAATTGGGATTGTTGAATCAGCCCCAGCATTTT
>TRBV18|-|TRBJ2-3|-
CASSPWGRPDTDTQYF
TGTGCCAGCTCACCATGGGGGCGACCGGACACAGATACGCAGTATTTT
>TRBV19|-|TRBJ1-1|-
CASSWAGIGTEAFF
TGTGCCAGTAGTTGGGCAGGGATCGGGACTGAAGCTTTCTTT
>TRBV7-9|-|TRBJ2-3|TRBD1
CASSSTGTGYTDTQYF
TGTGCCAGCAGCTCGACCGGGACAGGGTATACAGATACGCAGTATTTT
>TRBV9|-|TRBJ1-6|-
CASSRRDVRYNSPLHF
TGTGCCAGCAGCCGCCGGGACGTCCGCTATAATTCACCCCTCCACTTT
>TRBV24-1|-|TRBJ2-1|-
CATSDLPQGNEQFF
TGTGCCACCAGTGATTTGCCCCAGGGGAATGAGCAGTTCTTC